This entry is about one T cell receptor beta chain. Antigen: not known. CDR1 is SGHRS, CDR2 YFSETQ, per germline. The V and J ends lost 0 bases and 7 bases, in that order; junction bases with no gene match: 3. There are 13 residues in the CDR3. This entry comes from a study of Tregs in tolerant kidney transplant recipients. The overall study: Related graft donors supplied nonmyeloablative bone marrow transplants, and mixed chimerism was transient. Notes on the study in general: Biological reproducibility was not directly addressed, but technical replication error appeared minimal.

CD4+CD25+CD127- Tregs, CD4+CD25- non-Tregs, CD4 and CD8 cells were sorted. Data came from immunoSEQ multiplex PCR; TCRdb stores just in-frame clones and leaves some out. The sample consists of about 66,000 clones, approximately 92% of them appearing once. The TCR originated in a human donor who received a combined kidney and bone marrow transplant. The source was CD8+ T cells from blood, collected before the transplant. This chain joins TRBV5-1 and TRBJ1-1; the match to TRBD1 covers 7 bases. CDR3 sequence: CASSLGQGFEAFF. The CDR3 DNA follows: TGCGCCAGCAGCTTGGGACAGGGCTTTGAAGCTTTCTTT.